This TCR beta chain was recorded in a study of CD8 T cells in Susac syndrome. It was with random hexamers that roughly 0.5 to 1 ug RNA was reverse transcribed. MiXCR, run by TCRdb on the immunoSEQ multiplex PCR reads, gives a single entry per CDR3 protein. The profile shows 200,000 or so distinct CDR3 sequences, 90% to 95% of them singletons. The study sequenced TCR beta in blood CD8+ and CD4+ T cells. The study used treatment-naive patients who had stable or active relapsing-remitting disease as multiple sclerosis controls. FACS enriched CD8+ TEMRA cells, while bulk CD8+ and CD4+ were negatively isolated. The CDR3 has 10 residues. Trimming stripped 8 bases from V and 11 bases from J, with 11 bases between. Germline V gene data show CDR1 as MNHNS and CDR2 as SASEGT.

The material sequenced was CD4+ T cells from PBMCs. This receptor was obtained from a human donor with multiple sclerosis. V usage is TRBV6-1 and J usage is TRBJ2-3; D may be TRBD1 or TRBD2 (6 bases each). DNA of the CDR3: TGTGCCAGCTTGGGGGGCTGGCAGTATTTT. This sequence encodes CASLGGWQYF.